The clone carrying this TCR beta chain was detected ten times or more. Its antigen is currently unknown. This sample is drawn from a study of Graves' ophthalmopathy and Graves' hyperthyroidism. The overall study: Upon initial diagnosis and before any treatment, peripheral blood was collected. Study-level points and caveats: A 13-signature model separated ophthalmopathy from stable hyperthyroidism, almost 90% sensitivity, about 81% specificity.

For repertoire sequencing, the TCR beta CDR3 regions were amplified from RNA transcripts. HTBI-primed first-round RT-PCR preceded second-round multiplex PCR. TCRdb used MiXCR to reprocess the multiplex PCR reads, holding one entry per CDR3 protein. The sample shows about 700,000 distinct CDR3 sequences, over 40% of them seen only once. The CDR3 loop spans 13 amino acids. Germline values: CDR1 MGHDK, CDR2 SYGVNS. Trimming at V came to 4 bases and at J to 4 bases, leaving 0 bases not matched to a gene. This chain links TRBV25-1 with TRBJ2-5, with 10 bases fitting TRBD1. The sample consisted of peripheral blood. The receptor comes from an adult man with Graves' ophthalmopathy. The CDR3 DNA follows: TGTGCCAGCAGTGGGGACAGGGGAGAGACCCAGTACTTC. Its translation is CASSGDRGETQYF.